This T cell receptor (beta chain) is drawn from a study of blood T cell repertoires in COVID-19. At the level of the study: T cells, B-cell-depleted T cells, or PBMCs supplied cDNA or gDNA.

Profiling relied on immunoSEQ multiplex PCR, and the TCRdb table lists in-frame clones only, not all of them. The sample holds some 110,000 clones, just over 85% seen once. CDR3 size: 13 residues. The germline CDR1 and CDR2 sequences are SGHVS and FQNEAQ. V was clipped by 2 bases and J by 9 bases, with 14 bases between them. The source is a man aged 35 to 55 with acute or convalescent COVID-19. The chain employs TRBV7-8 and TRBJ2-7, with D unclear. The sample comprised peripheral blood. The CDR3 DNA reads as TGTGCCAGCAGCTTATCCGAAGAACCGGGGCAGTACTTC. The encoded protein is CASSLSEEPGQYF.